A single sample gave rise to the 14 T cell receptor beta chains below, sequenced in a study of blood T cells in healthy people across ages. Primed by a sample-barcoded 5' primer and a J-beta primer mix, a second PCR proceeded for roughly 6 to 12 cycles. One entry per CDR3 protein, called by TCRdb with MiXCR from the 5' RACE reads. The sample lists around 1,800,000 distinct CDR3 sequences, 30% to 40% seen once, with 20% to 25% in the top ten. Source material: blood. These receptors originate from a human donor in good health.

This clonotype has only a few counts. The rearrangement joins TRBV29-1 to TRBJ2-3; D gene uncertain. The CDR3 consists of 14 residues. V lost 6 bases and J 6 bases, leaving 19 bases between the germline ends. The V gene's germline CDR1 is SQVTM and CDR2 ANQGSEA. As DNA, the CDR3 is TGCAGCGTGAGCATACTTGGGCAGATGGATACGCAGTATTTT. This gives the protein CSVSILGQMDTQYF.

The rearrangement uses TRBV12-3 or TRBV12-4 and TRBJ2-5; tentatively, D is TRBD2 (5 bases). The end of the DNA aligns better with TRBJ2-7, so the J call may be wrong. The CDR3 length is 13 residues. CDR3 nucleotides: TGTGCCAGCAGTTCGGGAACTAACTACGAGCAGTACTTC. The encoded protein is CASSSGTNYEQYF.

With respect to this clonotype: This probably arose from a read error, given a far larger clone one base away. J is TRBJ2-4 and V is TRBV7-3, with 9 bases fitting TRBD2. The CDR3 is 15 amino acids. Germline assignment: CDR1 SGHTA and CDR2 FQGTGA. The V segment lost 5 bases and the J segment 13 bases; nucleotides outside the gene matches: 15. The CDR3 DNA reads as TGTGCCAGCAGCCTTAGCGGGGGCCCTTACAATGAGCAGTACTTC. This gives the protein CASSLSGGPYNEQYF.

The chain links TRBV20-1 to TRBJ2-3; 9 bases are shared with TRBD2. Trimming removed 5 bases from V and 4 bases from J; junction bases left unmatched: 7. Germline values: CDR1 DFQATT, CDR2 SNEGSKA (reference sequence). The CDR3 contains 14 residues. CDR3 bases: TGCAGTGCTTCCAAGCGGGGGGCGTCAGATACGCAGTATTTT. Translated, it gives CSASKRGASDTQYF.

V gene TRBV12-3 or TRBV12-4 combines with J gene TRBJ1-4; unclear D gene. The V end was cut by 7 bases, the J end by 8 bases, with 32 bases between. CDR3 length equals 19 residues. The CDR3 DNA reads TGTGCCAGCACCCCGAATTTAGGTATCCCCGCGATTTTGGGCGAAAAACTGTTTTTT. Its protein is CASTPNLGIPAILGEKLFF.

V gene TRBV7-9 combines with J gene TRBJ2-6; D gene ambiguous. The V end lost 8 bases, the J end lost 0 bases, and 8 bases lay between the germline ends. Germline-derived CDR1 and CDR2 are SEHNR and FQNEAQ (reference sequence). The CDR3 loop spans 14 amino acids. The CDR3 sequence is CASLSGSGANVLTF. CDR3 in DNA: TGTGCCAGCCTTTCGGGCTCTGGGGCCAACGTCCTGACTTTC.

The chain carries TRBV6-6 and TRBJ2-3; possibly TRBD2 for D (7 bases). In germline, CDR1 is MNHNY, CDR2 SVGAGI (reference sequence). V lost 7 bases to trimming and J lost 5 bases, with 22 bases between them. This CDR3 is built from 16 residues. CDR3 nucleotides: TGTGCCAGCACCAACGAAGTAGGGGGGGCAATAGATACGCAGTATTTT. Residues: CASTNEVGGAIDTQYF.

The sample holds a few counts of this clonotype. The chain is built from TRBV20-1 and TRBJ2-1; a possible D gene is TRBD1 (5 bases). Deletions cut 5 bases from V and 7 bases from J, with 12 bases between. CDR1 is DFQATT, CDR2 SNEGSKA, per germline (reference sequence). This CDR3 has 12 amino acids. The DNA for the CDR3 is TGCAGTGCTCCTGGGGCCCCTAATGAGCAGTTCTTC. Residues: CSAPGAPNEQFF.

CDR3 sequence (DNA): TGCAGTGCTAGCGACGAGGGGGCCACCTATGGCTACACCTTC. This gives the protein CSASDEGATYGYTF. The V call is TRBV20-1, the J call TRBJ1-2; TRBD1 agrees at 7 bases. The CDR3 runs 14 residues. V gave up 3 bases and J gave up 4 bases; unmatched junction bases: 8. Germline loops: CDR1 DFQATT, CDR2 SNEGSKA (reference sequence).

CDR3 region: CASSPGTDNTGELFF. CDR3 sequence (DNA): TGCGCCAGCAGCCCCGGGACAGACAACACCGGGGAGCTGTTTTTT. The chain recombines TRBV4-3 with TRBJ2-2; 7 bases map to TRBD1. The CDR3 has 15 amino acids. J lost 2 bases, V lost 4 bases, and 4 bases had no gene match. Germline CDR1 is LGHNA and CDR2 is YSLEER.

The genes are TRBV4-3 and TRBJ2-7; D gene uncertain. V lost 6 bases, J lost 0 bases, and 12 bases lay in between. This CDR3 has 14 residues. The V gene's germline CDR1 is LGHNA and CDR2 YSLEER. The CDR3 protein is CASSQSRSSYEQYF. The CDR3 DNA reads TGCGCCAGCAGTCAATCAAGGTCCTCCTACGAGCAGTACTTC.

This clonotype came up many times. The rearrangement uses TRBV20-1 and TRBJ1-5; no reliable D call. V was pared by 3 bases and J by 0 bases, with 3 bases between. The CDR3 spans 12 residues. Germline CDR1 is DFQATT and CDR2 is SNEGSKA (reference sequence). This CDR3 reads CSARSSNQPQHF. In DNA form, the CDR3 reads TGCAGTGCTAGGTCTAGCAATCAGCCCCAGCATTTT.

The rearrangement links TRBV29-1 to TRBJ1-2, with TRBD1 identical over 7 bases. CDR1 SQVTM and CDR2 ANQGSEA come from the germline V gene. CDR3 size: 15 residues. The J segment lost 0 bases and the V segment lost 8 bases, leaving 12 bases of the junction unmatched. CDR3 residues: CSSRDYRGPNYGYTF. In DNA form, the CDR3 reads TGCAGCTCTCGGGACTACAGGGGCCCTAACTATGGCTACACCTTC. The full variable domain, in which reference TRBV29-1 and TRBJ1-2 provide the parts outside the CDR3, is SAVISQKPSRDICQRGTSLTIQCQVDSQVTMMFWYRQQPGQSLTLIATANQGSEATYESGFVIDKFPISRPNLTFSTLTVSNMSPEDSSIYLCSSRDYRGPNYGYTFGSGTRLTVV.

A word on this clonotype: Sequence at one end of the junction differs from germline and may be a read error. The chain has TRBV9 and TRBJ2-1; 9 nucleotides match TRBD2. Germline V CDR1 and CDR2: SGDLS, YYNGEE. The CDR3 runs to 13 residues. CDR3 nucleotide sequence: TGTGCCAGTAGCGGGGGACAGCACCCCGAGCAGTTCTTC. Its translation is CASSGGQHPEQFF.